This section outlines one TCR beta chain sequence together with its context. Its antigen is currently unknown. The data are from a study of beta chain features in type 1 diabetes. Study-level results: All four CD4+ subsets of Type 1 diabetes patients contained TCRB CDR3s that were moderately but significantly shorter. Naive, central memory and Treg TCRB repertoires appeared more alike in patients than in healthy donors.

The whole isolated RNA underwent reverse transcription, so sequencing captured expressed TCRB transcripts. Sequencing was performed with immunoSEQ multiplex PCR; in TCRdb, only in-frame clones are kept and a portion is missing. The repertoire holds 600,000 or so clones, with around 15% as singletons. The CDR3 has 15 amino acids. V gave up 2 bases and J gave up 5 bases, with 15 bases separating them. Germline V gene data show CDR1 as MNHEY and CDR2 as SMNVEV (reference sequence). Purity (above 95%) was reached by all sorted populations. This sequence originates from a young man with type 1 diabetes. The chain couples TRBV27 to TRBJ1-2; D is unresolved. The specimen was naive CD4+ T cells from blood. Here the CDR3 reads CASSLVRGPIYGYTF. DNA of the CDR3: TGTGCCAGCAGTTTAGTTCGCGGCCCAATTTATGGCTACACCTTC.